The rows below give T cell receptor beta chains drawn from one sample of a study of CD8 T cells in ankylosing spondylitis. TCRdb called the 5' RACE reads again in MiXCR, with one record for every CDR3 protein. The sample shows under 170,000 distinct CDR3 sequences, more than 40% of them seen only once. The sample was synovial fluid, either unsorted or a sorted T cell fraction (not recorded which). These TCRs come from a male donor with ankylosing spondylitis. Each CDR3 is given with its conserved first and last residue. Each record gives: J gene, D gene, clone size, V gene, CDR3 DNA, CDR3 protein. The D gene is left open where the match is weak. Size is stated for part of the rows, as once, few or many counts, or as a class when the clone is expanded.

>TRBJ2-1|.|.|TRBV6-1
TGTGCCAGCAGTCTCCCCGCCGAACCACCAACGACTCTGCATGAGCAGTTCTTC
CASSLPAEPPTTLHEQFF
>TRBJ1-5|.|.|TRBV28
TGTGCCAGCACCGAGGGGGGGAGCGATCAGCCCCAGCATTTT
CASTEGGSDQPQHF
>TRBJ2-2|.|.|TRBV11-2
TGTGCCAGCAGCCCGAGGACCGGATTTCCATTATGGCCCAACACCGGGGAGCTGTTTTTT
CASSPRTGFPLWPNTGELFF
>TRBJ1-5|.|.|TRBV10-3
TGTGCCATCAGTGAATCTGGGTATAGCAATCAGCCCCAGCATTTT
CAISESGYSNQPQHF
>TRBJ1-1|TRBD1|.|TRBV24-1
TGTGCCACCAGTGGGGGACAGGGTAACACTGAAGCTTTCTTT
CATSGGQGNTEAFF
>TRBJ1-1|.|.|TRBV6-6
TGTGCCAGCAGACTCAGGGTTAGCGCTGAAGCTTTCTTT
CASRLRVSAEAFF
>TRBJ2-2|.|.|TRBV5-1
TGCGCCAGCAGCTTGGGCCGAACGAACACCGGGGAGCTGTTTTTT
CASSLGRTNTGELFF
>TRBJ2-3|TRBD1|.|TRBV20-1
TGCAGTGCTCATAACCCCCGGGACAGGGGAGAATATTTT
CSAHNPRDRGEYF
>TRBJ2-7|TRBD1|.|TRBV12-3/TRBV12-4
TGTGCCAGCACGGGGACAGAAACCTACGAGCAGTACTTC
CASTGTETYEQYF
>TRBJ2-1|TRBD2|few|TRBV29-1
TGCACCGGGACTAGCGGCTACAATGAGCAGTTCTTC
CTGTSGYNEQFF
>TRBJ2-7|.|few|TRBV12-3/TRBV12-4
TGTGCCAGCAGTCCTACAGCCTACGAGCAGTACTTC
CASSPTAYEQYF
>TRBJ2-1|TRBD2|.|TRBV13
TGTGCCAGCAGCATACTAGGGTGGGGACTAGCGATTCATGAGCAGTTCTTC
CASSILGWGLAIHEQFF
>TRBJ2-1|TRBD2|.|TRBV15
TGTGCCACCCGCGGGGGGCGGGTCGATGAGCAGTTCTTC
CATRGGRVDEQFF
>TRBJ2-7|.|few|TRBV5-1
TGCGCCAGCAGCCCCGACGGGTTATACTACGAGCAGTACTTC
CASSPDGLYYEQYF
>TRBJ1-1|.|.|TRBV4-1
TGCGCCAGCAGCCAATCGCGGGGTCCCCCTTCGTTCACTGAAGCTTTCTTT
CASSQSRGPPSFTEAFF
>TRBJ2-1|TRBD2|few|TRBV11-2
TGTGCCAGCAGCTTAGTTTTAGCGGGGGGCCGGGGTGAGCAGTTCTTC
CASSLVLAGGRGEQFF
>TRBJ2-7|TRBD1|.|TRBV12-3/TRBV12-4
TGTGCCAGCAGTTCGGGGACAGCCAGGGGGCTCTCCTACGAGCAGTACTTC
CASSSGTARGLSYEQYF
>TRBJ1-2|.|.|TRBV6-1
TGTGCCAGCAGTGGCCGGTGGCGCGGCTATGGCTACACCTTC
CASSGRWRGYGYTF
>TRBJ2-1|.|.|TRBV11-1
TGTGCCAGCAGCTTGCCTATCGGGGGAACTATCTACTCCTACAATGAGCAGTTCTTC
CASSLPIGGTIYSYNEQFF
>TRBJ2-5|.|.|TRBV11-2
TGTGCCAGCAGCTTAGAAGGACAGTCGCGGGAGACCCAGTACTTC
CASSLEGQSRETQYF
>TRBJ1-5|.|few|TRBV5-8
TGTGCCAGCAGCTTGCAGGCGGGGAGCAATCAGCCCCAGCATTTT
CASSLQAGSNQPQHF
>TRBJ2-1|TRBD1|.|TRBV6-5
TGTGCCAGCAGTTACACAGGGGCGGGCAATGAGCAGTTCTTC
CASSYTGAGNEQFF
>TRBJ1-2|.|.|TRBV18
TGTGCCAGCTCACCGGAAGGGTTCTATGGCTACACCTTC
CASSPEGFYGYTF
>TRBJ1-5|TRBD1|few|TRBV12-3/TRBV12-4
TGTGCCCTCGGGACAGGGGGCAATCAGCCCCAGCATTTT
CALGTGGNQPQHF
>TRBJ2-7|TRBD2|.|TRBV10-3
TGTGCCATCAGTGAGCCCACGGGGGGTAGCCCCTACGAGCAGTACTTC
CAISEPTGGSPYEQYF
>TRBJ2-3|TRBD2|.|TRBV7-9
TGTGCCAGCAGCGCTATTAGCGGGAGCGCTAGCACAGATACGCAGTATTTT
CASSAISGSASTDTQYF
>TRBJ2-7|.|few|TRBV6-2/TRBV6-3
TGTGCCATTACGAGGGAAAGTAGCGACGAGCAGTACTTC
CAITRESSDEQYF
>TRBJ2-1|TRBD2|few|TRBV4-3
TGCGCCAGCAGCCACCTAGCGGGCCTTTACAATGAGCAGTTCTTC
CASSHLAGLYNEQFF
>TRBJ1-1|.|.|TRBV30
TGTGCCTGGAGTGTGGTCGCTCTTAACACTGAAGCTTTCTTT
CAWSVVALNTEAFF
>TRBJ2-7|.|.|TRBV6-2/TRBV6-3
TGTGCCAGCAGTTACCGCAGGAGGGCCGGCTTTCCTTTTTCCTACGAGCAGTACTTC
CASSYRRRAGFPFSYEQYF
>TRBJ2-2|.|few|TRBV7-8
TGTGCCAGCAGCTTAGGGGCAGGGAACACCGGGGAGCTGTTTTTT
CASSLGAGNTGELFF
>TRBJ2-7|.|.|TRBV14
TGTGCCAGCAGCCAAGAGCGGAGGGGGGAGCAGTACTTC
CASSQERRGEQYF
>TRBJ1-4|.|.|TRBV5-6
TGTGCCAGCAGTTCCTTCGGGTCGGAGGCCTCAACTAATGAAAAACTGTTTTTT
CASSSFGSEASTNEKLFF
>TRBJ2-2|TRBD2|few|TRBV12-3/TRBV12-4
TGTGCCAGCTATCTGCGGATGTGGGGGAGGGTCGGGGAGCTGTTTTTT
CASYLRMWGRVGELFF
>TRBJ1-1|.|.|TRBV19
TGTGCCAGTAGTATATTCGGGAAGACTGAAGCTTTCTTT
CASSIFGKTEAFF
>TRBJ2-7|TRBD2|.|TRBV5-1
TGCGCCAGCAGCTTGGTCTGGACTAGCGGCCGAAGAGACGAGCAGTACTTC
CASSLVWTSGRRDEQYF
>TRBJ2-7|.|few|TRBV25-1
TGTGCCAGCAGTGGGTGGGGGACTCGGCGGTACGAGCAGTACTTC
CASSGWGTRRYEQYF
>TRBJ2-2|.|few|TRBV29-1
TGCAGCGTTGAGACCCCGAACACCGGGGAGCTGTTTTTT
CSVETPNTGELFF
>TRBJ1-2|.|many|TRBV10-3
TGTGCCATCAGTGGCCCCACAGGTGCAGGCTACACCTTC
CAISGPTGAGYTF
>TRBJ1-2|.|.|TRBV25-1
TGTGCCAGCGGGCCGGCCAATGGCTACACCTTC
CASGPANGYTF
>TRBJ2-7|.|.|TRBV9
TGTGCCAGCAGCGTAGGCAGGACCCCCTACGAGCAGTACTTC
CASSVGRTPYEQYF
>TRBJ2-7|TRBD1|.|TRBV28
TGTGCCAGCAGTTTTCTGGGGACAGGGCCAGAGACGGCGTACGAGCAGTACTTC
CASSFLGTGPETAYEQYF
>TRBJ2-1|.|.|TRBV5-1
TGCGCCAGCAGAGACCTAGTTGACAATGAGCAGTTCTTC
CASRDLVDNEQFF
>TRBJ2-1|.|.|TRBV14
TGTGCCAGCAGCCAAGATCCGGCGGGGTACAATGAGCAGTTCTTC
CASSQDPAGYNEQFF
>TRBJ2-7|.|few|TRBV7-8
TGTGCCAGCAGCTTAGGCCCCAACTACGAGCAGTACTTC
CASSLGPNYEQYF